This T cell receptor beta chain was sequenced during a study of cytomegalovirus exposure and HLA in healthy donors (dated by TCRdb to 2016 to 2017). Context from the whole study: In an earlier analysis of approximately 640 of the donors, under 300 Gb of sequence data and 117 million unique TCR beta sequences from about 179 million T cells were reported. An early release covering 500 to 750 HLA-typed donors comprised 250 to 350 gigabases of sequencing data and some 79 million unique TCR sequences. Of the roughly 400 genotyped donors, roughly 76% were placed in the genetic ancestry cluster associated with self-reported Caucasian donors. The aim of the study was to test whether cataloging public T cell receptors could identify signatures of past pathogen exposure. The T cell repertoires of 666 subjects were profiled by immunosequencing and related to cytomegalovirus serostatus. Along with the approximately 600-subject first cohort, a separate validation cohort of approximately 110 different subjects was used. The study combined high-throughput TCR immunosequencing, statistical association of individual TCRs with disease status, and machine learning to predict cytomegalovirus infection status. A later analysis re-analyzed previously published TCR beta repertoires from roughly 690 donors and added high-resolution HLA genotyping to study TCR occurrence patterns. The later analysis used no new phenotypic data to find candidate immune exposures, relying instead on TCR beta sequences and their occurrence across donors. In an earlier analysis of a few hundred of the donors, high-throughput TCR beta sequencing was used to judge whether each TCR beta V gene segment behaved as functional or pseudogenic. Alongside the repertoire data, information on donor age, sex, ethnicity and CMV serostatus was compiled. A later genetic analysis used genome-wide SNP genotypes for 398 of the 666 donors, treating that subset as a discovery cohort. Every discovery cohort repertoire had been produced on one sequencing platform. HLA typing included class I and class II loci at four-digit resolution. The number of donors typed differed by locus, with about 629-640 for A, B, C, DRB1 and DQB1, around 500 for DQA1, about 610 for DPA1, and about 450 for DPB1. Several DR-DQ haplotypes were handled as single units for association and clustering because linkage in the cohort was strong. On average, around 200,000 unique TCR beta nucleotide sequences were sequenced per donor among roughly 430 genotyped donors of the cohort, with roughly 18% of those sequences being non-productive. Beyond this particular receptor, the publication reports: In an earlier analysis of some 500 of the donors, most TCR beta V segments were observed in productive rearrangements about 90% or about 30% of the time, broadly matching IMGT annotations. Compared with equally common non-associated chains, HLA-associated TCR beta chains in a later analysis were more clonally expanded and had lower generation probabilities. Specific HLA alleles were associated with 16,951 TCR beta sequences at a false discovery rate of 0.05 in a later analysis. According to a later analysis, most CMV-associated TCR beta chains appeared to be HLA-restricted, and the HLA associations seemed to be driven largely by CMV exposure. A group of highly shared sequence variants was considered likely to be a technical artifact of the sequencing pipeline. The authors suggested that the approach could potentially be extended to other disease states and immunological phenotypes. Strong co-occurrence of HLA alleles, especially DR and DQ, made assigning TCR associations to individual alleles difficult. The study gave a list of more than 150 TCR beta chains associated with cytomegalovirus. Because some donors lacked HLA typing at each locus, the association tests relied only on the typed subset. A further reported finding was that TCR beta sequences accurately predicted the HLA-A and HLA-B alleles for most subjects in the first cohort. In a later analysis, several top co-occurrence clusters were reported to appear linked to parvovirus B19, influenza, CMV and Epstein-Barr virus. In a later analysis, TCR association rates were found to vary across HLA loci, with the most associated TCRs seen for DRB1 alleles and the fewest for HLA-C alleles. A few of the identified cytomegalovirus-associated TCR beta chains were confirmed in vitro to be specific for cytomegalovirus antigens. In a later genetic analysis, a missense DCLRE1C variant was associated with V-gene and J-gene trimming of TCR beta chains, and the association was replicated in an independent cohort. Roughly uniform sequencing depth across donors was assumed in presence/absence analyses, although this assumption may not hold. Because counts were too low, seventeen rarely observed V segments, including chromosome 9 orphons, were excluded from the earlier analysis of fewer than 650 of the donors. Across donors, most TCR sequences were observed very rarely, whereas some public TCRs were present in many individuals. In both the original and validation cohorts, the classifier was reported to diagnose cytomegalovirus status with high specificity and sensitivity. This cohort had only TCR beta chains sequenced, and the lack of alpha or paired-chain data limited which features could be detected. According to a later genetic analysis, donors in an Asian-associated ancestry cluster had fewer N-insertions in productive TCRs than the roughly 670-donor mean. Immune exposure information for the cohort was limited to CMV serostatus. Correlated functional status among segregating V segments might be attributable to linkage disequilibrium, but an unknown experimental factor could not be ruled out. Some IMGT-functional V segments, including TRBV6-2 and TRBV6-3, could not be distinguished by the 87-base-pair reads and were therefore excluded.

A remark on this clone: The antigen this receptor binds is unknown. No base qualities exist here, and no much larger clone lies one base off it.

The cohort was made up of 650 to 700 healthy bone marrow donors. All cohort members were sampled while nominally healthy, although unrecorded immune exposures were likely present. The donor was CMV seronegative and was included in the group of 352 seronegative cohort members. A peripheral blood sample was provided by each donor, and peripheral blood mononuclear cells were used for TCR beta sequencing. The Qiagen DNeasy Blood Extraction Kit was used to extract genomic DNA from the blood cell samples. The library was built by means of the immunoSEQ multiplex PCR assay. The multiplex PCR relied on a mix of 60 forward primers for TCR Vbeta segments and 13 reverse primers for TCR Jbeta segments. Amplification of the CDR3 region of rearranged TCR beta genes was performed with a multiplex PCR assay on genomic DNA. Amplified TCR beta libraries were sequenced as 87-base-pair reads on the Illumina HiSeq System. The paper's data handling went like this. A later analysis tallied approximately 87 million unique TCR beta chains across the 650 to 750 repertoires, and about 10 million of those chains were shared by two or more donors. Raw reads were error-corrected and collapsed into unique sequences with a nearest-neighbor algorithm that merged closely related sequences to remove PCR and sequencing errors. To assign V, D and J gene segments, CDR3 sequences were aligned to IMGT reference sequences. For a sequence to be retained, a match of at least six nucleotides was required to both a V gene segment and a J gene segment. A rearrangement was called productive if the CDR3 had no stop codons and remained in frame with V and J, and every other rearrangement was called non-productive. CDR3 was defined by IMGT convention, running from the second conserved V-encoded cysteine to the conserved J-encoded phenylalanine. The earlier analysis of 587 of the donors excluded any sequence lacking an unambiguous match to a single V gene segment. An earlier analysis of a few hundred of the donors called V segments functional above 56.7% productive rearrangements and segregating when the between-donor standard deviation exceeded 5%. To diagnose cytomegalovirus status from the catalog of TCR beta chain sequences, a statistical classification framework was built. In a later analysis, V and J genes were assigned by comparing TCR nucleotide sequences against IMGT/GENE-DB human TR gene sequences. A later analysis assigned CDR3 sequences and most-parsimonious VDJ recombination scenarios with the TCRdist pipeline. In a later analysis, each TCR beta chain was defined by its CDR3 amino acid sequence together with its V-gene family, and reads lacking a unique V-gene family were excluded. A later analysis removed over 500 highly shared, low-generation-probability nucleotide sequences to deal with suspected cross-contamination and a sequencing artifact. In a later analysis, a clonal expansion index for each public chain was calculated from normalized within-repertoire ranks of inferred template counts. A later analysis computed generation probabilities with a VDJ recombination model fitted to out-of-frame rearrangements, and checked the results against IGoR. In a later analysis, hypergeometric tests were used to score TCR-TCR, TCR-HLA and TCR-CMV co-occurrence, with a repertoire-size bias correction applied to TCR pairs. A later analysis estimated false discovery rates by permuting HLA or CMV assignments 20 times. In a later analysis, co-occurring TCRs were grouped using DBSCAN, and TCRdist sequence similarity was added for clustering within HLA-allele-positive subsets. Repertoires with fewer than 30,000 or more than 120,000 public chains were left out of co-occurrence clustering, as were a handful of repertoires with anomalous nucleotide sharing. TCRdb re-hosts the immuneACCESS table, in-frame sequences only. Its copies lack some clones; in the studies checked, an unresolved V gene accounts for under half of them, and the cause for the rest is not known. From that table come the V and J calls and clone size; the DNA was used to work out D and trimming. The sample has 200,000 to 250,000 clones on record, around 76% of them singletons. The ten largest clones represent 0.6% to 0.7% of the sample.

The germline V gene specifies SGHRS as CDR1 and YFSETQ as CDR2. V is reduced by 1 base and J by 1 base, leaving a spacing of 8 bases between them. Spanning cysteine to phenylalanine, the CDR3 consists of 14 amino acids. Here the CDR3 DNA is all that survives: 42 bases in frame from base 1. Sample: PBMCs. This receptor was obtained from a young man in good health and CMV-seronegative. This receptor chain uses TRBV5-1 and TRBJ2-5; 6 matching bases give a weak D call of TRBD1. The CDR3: CASSLRGSQETQYF. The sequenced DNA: TGCGCCAGCAGCTTGAGGGGGAGCCAAGAGACCCAGTACTTC.